This TCR beta chain derives from a study of CD8 T cells in ankylosing spondylitis. Whole-study results and caveats: Seemingly distinctive of ankylosing spondylitis blood was a TCR beta motif formed by eight highly homologous variants.

This CDR3 is 12 amino acids long. Looked up from germline, CDR1 is SEHNR and CDR2 is FQNEAQ (reference sequence). Trimming took off 10 bases at V and 7 bases at J, with 14 bases between the two ends. 5'-RACE, quantitative and with molecular barcodes, yielded the TCR beta libraries. TCRdb independently ran MiXCR on the 5' RACE reads; one entry per CDR3 protein. The table lists 700,000 or so distinct CDR3 sequences, around 17% of them singletons, with under 20% in the top ten. As regards this clonotype: Its target is unknown.

The sequence derives from a male donor with ankylosing spondylitis. This sequence joins TRBV7-9 and TRBJ2-1, with D possibly matching TRBD2 (6 bases). Sequenced material: blood, either unsorted or a sorted T cell fraction (not recorded which). CDR3 coding DNA: TGTGCCATCGGGATCGCGGGAAATGAGCAGTTCTTC. Translation: CAIGIAGNEQFF. The complete variable domain, with remaining parts taken from reference TRBV7-9 and TRBJ2-1, reads DTGVSQNPRHKITKRGQNVTFRCDPISEHNRLYWYRQTLGQGPEFLTYFQNEAQLEKSRLLSDRFSAERPKGSFSTLEIQRTEQGDSAMYLCAIGIAGNEQFFGPGTRLTVL.